A selection of T cell receptor beta chains follows, all from one sample in a study of T cells after posttransplantation cyclophosphamide. Generated by immunoSEQ multiplex PCR, the TCRdb table keeps only in-frame clones and is missing some. In total the sample includes some 23,000 clones, none of them seen once. Sequencing was performed on PBMCs, taken after allogeneic stem cell transplant with posttransplant cyclophosphamide. All receptors come from a male patient aged 18-29 years who received an allogeneic stem cell transplant from a related donor, was CMV-positive, and had no GVHD. The graft donor may be the source of some T cells. Each CDR3 is given with its conserved first and last residue. A D gene is named only where the DNA matches it firmly. Sizes are listed as once, few, many, or a class for an expanded clone.

d_call	j_call	v_call	clone_size	cdr3_aa	cdr3_nt
-	TRBJ1-6	TRBV9	few	CASSVATELGSPLHF	TGTGCCAGCAGCGTAGCGACAGAGCTCGGCTCACCCCTCCACTTT
-	TRBJ1-2	TRBV27	many	CASSFGGDYGYTF	TGTGCCAGCAGTTTTGGGGGGGACTATGGCTACACCTTC
-	TRBJ2-7	TRBV21-1	many	CAENGTDSGQGSYEQYF	TGTGCCGAAAACGGGACAGATAGCGGCCAAGGGTCTTACGAGCAGTACTTC
-	TRBJ2-3	TRBV7-9	many	CASSFDRADTQYF	TGTGCCAGCAGCTTTGACAGAGCAGATACGCAGTATTTT
-	TRBJ2-2	TRBV19	many	CASSIDWGAGELFF	TGTGCCAGTAGTATAGATTGGGGGGCCGGGGAGCTGTTTTTT
TRBD2	TRBJ2-7	TRBV6-6	many	CASSFPTSGSHEQYF	TGTGCCAGCAGTTTTCCGACTAGCGGGAGCCACGAGCAGTACTTC
TRBD2	TRBJ2-7	TRBV28	many	CASSSGGRQYF	TGTGCCAGCAGTTCGGGGGGGCGACAGTACTTC
-	TRBJ2-1	TRBV19	many	CASSRRPYNEQFF	TGTGCCAGTAGTAGGAGACCCTACAATGAGCAGTTCTTC
TRBD1	TRBJ2-3	TRBV19	many	CASSTTGGSTDTQYF	TGTGCCAGTAGTACGACAGGGGGATCCACAGATACGCAGTATTTT
TRBD1	TRBJ1-2	TRBV19	many	CASSTQGAPNYGYTF	TGTGCCAGTAGCACACAGGGGGCGCCTAACTATGGCTACACCTTC
-	TRBJ2-7	TRBV28	many	CASSFNLHLGGQPRGQYF	TGTGCCAGCAGTTTTAATTTGCACTTGGGGGGACAGCCTCGTGGGCAGTACTTC
TRBD1	TRBJ2-3	TRBV9	many	CASSVDGTGRITDTQYF	TGTGCCAGCAGCGTAGATGGGACAGGGAGGATCACAGATACGCAGTATTTT
TRBD2	TRBJ2-3	TRBV5-1	many	CASSLGLAADTQYF	TGCGCCAGCAGCTTGGGGCTAGCGGCAGATACGCAGTATTTT
-	TRBJ2-5	TRBV5-4	many	CASSLAGRGTSETQYF	TGTGCCAGCAGCTTGGCCGGCAGGGGGACTTCAGAGACCCAGTACTTC
-	TRBJ1-2	TRBV28	many	CASSSGFYGYTF	TGTGCCAGCAGTTCCGGGTTCTATGGCTACACCTTC
-	TRBJ2-5	TRBV6-6	many	CASSPPGYETQYF	TGTGCCAGCAGCCCCCCGGGGTATGAGACCCAGTACTTC
-	TRBJ1-2	TRBV2	many	CASSDSPNYGYTF	TGTGCCAGCAGTGACAGTCCTAACTATGGCTACACCTTC
TRBD2	TRBJ2-7	TRBV19	medium-sized	CASSPGAGVSNEQYF	TGTGCCAGTAGCCCGGGAGCGGGAGTATCGAACGAGCAGTACTTC
-	TRBJ1-6	TRBV30	many	CAWSRVSSGGNSPLHF	TGTGCCTGGAGTAGGGTCTCCTCTGGAGGGAATTCACCCCTCCACTTT
TRBD1	TRBJ1-1	TRBV30	many	CAWSPPGQLNTEAFF	TGTGCCTGGAGTCCCCCGGGACAGCTGAACACTGAAGCTTTCTTT
-	TRBJ2-1	TRBV30	many	CAWSLHRDLLDNEQFF	TGTGCCTGGAGCCTACACCGGGACTTACTTGACAATGAGCAGTTCTTC
TRBD2	TRBJ2-6	TRBV5-4	many	CASSLAGLGANVLTF	TGTGCCAGCAGCTTAGCGGGACTTGGGGCCAACGTCCTGACTTTC
-	TRBJ2-2	TRBV12-5	many	CASGLVPRILGTGELFF	TGTGCTAGTGGTTTGGTACCCAGGATCCTTGGGACCGGGGAGCTGTTTTTT
TRBD1	TRBJ2-1	TRBV23-1	few	CASSQSRTGGPHGQFF	TGCGCCAGCAGTCAATCTAGGACAGGGGGGCCCCACGGGCAGTTCTTC
-	TRBJ2-7	TRBV4-3	many	CASSQRVTLGTLIGHEQYF	TGCGCCAGCAGCCAACGGGTTACTCTCGGGACTCTGATAGGCCACGAGCAGTACTTC
TRBD1	TRBJ1-1	TRBV10-3	many	CAISGGQRGVTEAFF	TGTGCCATCAGTGGGGGACAGAGAGGTGTGACTGAAGCTTTCTTT
-	TRBJ2-2	TRBV10-2	many	CASSDVIERNTGELFF	TGCGCCAGCAGTGACGTAATTGAGCGTAACACCGGGGAGCTGTTTTTT
-	TRBJ2-5	TRBV5-1	many	CASSAGNQETQYF	TGCGCCAGCAGCGCAGGAAATCAAGAGACCCAGTACTTC
TRBD1	TRBJ2-5	TRBV4-3	many	CASSQRTGWETQYF	TGCGCCAGCAGCCAGAGGACAGGGTGGGAGACCCAGTACTTC
TRBD1	TRBJ1-2	TRBV19	many	CASSISRQGIGGYTF	TGTGCCAGTAGTATATCGCGACAGGGGATCGGTGGCTACACCTTC
-	TRBJ1-5	TRBV2	many	CASSVGVMQPQHF	TGTGCCAGCAGTGTAGGGGTGATGCAGCCCCAGCATTTT
-	TRBJ2-7	TRBV27	many	CASSLSEGDTSYEQYF	TGTGCCAGCAGTTTATCCGAAGGAGATACCTCCTACGAGCAGTACTTC
-	TRBJ2-7	TRBV2	many	CASRPLPLKSSAVSYEQYF	TGTGCCAGCAGGCCGCTCCCGCTCAAGTCTTCGGCGGTGTCCTACGAGCAGTACTTC
-	TRBJ1-4	TRBV7-6	many	CASSRAREDEKLFF	TGTGCCAGCAGCCGAGCCCGTGAGGATGAAAAACTGTTTTTT
-	TRBJ2-3	TRBV29-1	few	CSVGLPDTQYF	TGCAGCGTTGGGCTCCCAGATACGCAGTATTTT
TRBD1	TRBJ2-4	TRBV28	many	CASSPNRGQGADIQYF	TGTGCCAGCAGCCCCAACAGGGGACAGGGGGCGGACATTCAGTACTTC
-	TRBJ2-7	TRBV7-9	many	CASSATGSEQYF	TGTGCCAGCAGCGCAACAGGGAGCGAGCAGTACTTC
TRBD1	TRBJ1-5	TRBV5-1	many	CASSLGGTGWGNQPQHF	TGCGCCAGCAGCTTGGGAGGGACAGGGTGGGGCAATCAGCCCCAGCATTTT
-	TRBJ2-1	TRBV6-6	few	CASSYYLQAPSDEQFF	TGTGCCAGCAGTTACTACCTGCAAGCCCCTTCGGATGAGCAGTTCTTC
-	TRBJ2-1	TRBV7-2	many	CASSPPSGSSYNEQFF	TGTGCCAGCAGCCCCCCTTCGGGAAGCTCCTACAATGAGCAGTTCTTC
TRBD1	TRBJ2-3	TRBV7-6	many	CASSPGGTGLIFTDTQYF	TGTGCCAGCAGCCCAGGGGGGACAGGGCTCATATTCACAGATACGCAGTATTTT
TRBD2	TRBJ2-1	TRBV11-3	many	CASSGLAVSNEQFF	TGTGCCAGCAGCGGACTAGCGGTCTCCAATGAGCAGTTCTTC
-	TRBJ1-3	TRBV15	many	CATSRDRVSGSGNTIYF	TGTGCCACCAGCAGAGACCGGGTTTCGGGGTCTGGAAACACCATATATTTT
-	TRBJ2-1	TRBV23-1	few	CASSQDLGIGSYNEQFF	TGCGCCAGCAGTCAAGATCTGGGCATTGGGTCCTACAATGAGCAGTTCTTC
TRBD2	TRBJ2-7	TRBV7-2	many	CASSTSSGRQYEQYF	TGTGCCAGCAGCACAAGTAGCGGGAGGCAGTACGAGCAGTACTTC
TRBD2	TRBJ2-5	TRBV5-1	many	CASSLTSVQETQYF	TGCGCCAGCAGCTTAACTAGCGTTCAAGAGACCCAGTACTTC
TRBD1	TRBJ1-3	TRBV19	many	CASRLDRGLHTGNTIYF	TGTGCCAGTAGACTGGACAGGGGGCTTCATACTGGAAACACCATATATTTT
TRBD2	TRBJ2-7	TRBV7-9	many	CASSLPGLASYEQYF	TGTGCCAGCAGCCTCCCGGGACTAGCGTCCTACGAGCAGTACTTC
-	TRBJ2-7	TRBV10-3	many	CATTRADSYEQYF	TGTGCCACTACTAGGGCGGACTCCTACGAGCAGTACTTC
TRBD1	TRBJ2-2	TRBV4-1	many	CASSQETGSNTGELFF	TGCGCCAGCAGCCAAGAGACAGGGTCAAACACCGGGGAGCTGTTTTTT
-	TRBJ2-1	TRBV13	many	CASSLGTGDNEQFF	TGTGCCAGCAGCTTAGGGACGGGGGACAATGAGCAGTTCTTC